The 23 T cell receptor beta chains below come from one sample, sequenced in a study of T cell responses to AZD1222 COVID-19 vaccine. Here immunoSEQ multiplex PCR was the method, and the copy in TCRdb shows in-frame clones only, minus some. The sample carries about 140,000 clones, roughly nine tenths recorded once. This sample comprised peripheral blood, obtained 28 days after the second dose of the MenACWY control vaccine. The receptors come from an adult who received the MenACWY meningococcal vaccine as a control.

CDR3 bases: TGCGCCAGCAGCCAAGAGTCGTTCTCAGGTTCTACCTCCTATAATTCACCCCTCCACTTT. Translating it yields CASSQESFSGSTSYNSPLHF. This chain links TRBV4-3 with TRBJ1-6; D uncertain. This CDR3 is 20 amino acids long. From germline, CDR1 is LGHNA and CDR2 YSLEER. Trimming shortened V by 0 bases and J by 0 bases, and 18 bases separated the two germline ends.

This clone was seen a single time. V and J are TRBV6-4 and TRBJ2-1; 9 bases map to TRBD1. CDR3 length: 15 amino acids. The J segment lost 1 base and the V segment lost 3 bases, leaving 1 base of the junction unmatched. Germline V gives CDR1 MRHNA, CDR2 SNTAGT. CDR3 in DNA: TGTGCCAGCAGTGAAGGACAGGGGTCCTACAATGAGCAGTTCTTC. Translating it yields CASSEGQGSYNEQFF.

This clone is a singleton in its sample. The rearrangement joins TRBV6-5 to TRBJ2-7; unclear D gene. The V gene's germline CDR1 is MNHEY and CDR2 SVGAGI. The CDR3 has 13 residues. V was pared by 8 bases and J by 0 bases, with 11 bases between. CDR3 loop: CASGTRSSYEQYF. The CDR3 bases are TGTGCCAGCGGCACCAGGAGCTCCTACGAGCAGTACTTC.

The chain uses TRBV19 and TRBJ1-4, with TRBD1 matching over 7 bases. The CDR3 is 14 amino acids. V lost 5 bases to trimming and J lost 5 bases; unmatched junction nucleotides: 5. Germline-derived CDR1 and CDR2 are LNHDA and SQIVND (reference sequence). The CDR3 sequence: CASSEGAQNEKLFF. The CDR3 bases are TGTGCCAGTAGTGAGGGGGCGCAGAATGAAAAACTGTTTTTT.

V gene TRBV7-2 combines with J gene TRBJ2-5, with D perhaps TRBD2 (6 bases). Trimming shortened V by 1 base and J by 0 bases, and 15 bases separated the two germline ends. Per germline, CDR1 SGHTA and CDR2 FQGNSA. The CDR3 is 17 residues long. The CDR3 coding sequence is TGTGCCAGCAGCTTAGTTGGAGCGGAGGGGTACCAAGAGACCCAGTACTTC. It translates to CASSLVGAEGYQETQYF.

The chain uses TRBV5-6 and TRBJ1-2, with D perhaps matching TRBD1 (5 bases). V dropped 4 bases and J dropped 0 bases, with 16 bases sitting between them. This CDR3 contains 16 residues. Germline CDR1 reads SGHDT; CDR2 reads YYEEEE. The CDR3 region is CASSRPGTAANYGYTF. In DNA, the CDR3 is TGTGCCAGCAGCCGTCCCGGGACGGCAGCTAACTATGGCTACACCTTC.

The chain couples TRBV2 to TRBJ2-5; tentatively, D is TRBD2 (6 bases). Germline V CDR1 and CDR2: SNHLY, FYNNEI. This CDR3 is 13 amino acids long. With 6 bases removed from V and 5 bases from J, the gap between germline ends came to 13 bases. Written as DNA, the CDR3 is TGTGCCAGCAGCAGGACTACCGCGGAGACCCAGTACTTC. Translating gives CASSRTTAETQYF.

The chain combines TRBV6-1 with TRBJ2-3, with a weak D call TRBD2 (5 bases). This CDR3 region has 14 residues. Trimming pared 1 base from V and 8 bases from J, leaving 13 bases between. The germline CDR1 and CDR2 sequences are MNHNS and SASEGT. CDR3 in amino acids: CASSEGTLAGTQYF. The CDR3 DNA reads as TGTGCCAGCAGTGAAGGAACGCTAGCTGGTACGCAGTATTTT.

This chain uses TRBV5-1 with TRBJ2-3, with D tentatively TRBD1 (5 bases). The CDR3 spans 15 residues. CDR1 is SGHRS, CDR2 YFSETQ, per germline. V was clipped by 3 bases and J by 0 bases, with 11 bases between them. The CDR3 region has the DNA TGCGCCAGCAGCTATGACAGTTCTAGCACAGATACGCAGTATTTT. This sequence encodes CASSYDSSSTDTQYF.

The CDR3 DNA is TGTGCCAGCAGTTTGGGGACTAGCCGCATGCAGTTCTTC. It translates to CASSLGTSRMQFF. The chain couples TRBV12-3 or TRBV12-4 to TRBJ2-1; 9 bases are a match to TRBD2. Trimming cost V 3 bases and J 12 bases; bases outside gene matches: 6. The CDR3 contains 13 residues.

The chain employs TRBV12-5 and TRBJ2-3; D is unclear. This CDR3 contains 14 residues. CDR1 is LGHNT and CDR2 is FRNRAP in the germline V gene. V was cut by 5 bases and J by 4 bases, with 13 bases left in between. Here the CDR3 reads CASGPGPNADTQYF. The CDR3, as DNA: TGTGCTAGTGGTCCTGGCCCGAACGCAGATACGCAGTATTTT.

For the CDR3, the DNA is TGTGCCAGCAGCTTGCGGGTGGGAGTCACCGGGGAGCTGTTTTTT. Its translation: CASSLRVGVTGELFF. The J gene is TRBJ2-2, the V gene TRBV5-6; tentative D call: TRBD2 (5 bases). The CDR3 contains 15 residues. V was trimmed by 1 base and J by 4 bases, leaving 11 bases between them. The germline CDR1 and CDR2 sequences are SGHDT and YYEEEE.

The chain uses TRBV27 and TRBJ1-4; D is ambiguous. This CDR3 is 16 amino acids long. The germline gives CDR1 MNHEY, CDR2 SMNVEV (reference sequence). Deletions cut 5 bases from V and 3 bases from J, with 16 bases between. CDR3 amino acids: CASSNLQAWPNEKLFF. The DNA of the CDR3 is TGTGCCAGCAGTAACCTACAAGCGTGGCCTAATGAAAAACTGTTTTTT.

The rearrangement joins TRBV10-3 to TRBJ2-7, with D possibly TRBD1 on 5 matching bases. This CDR3 has 13 amino acids. The V gene lost 10 bases and the J gene lost 0 bases, with 13 bases spanning the gap. Germline CDR1 and CDR2: ENHRY and SYGVKD. CDR3 DNA sequence: TGTGCCACTGGTGAAGGGGACTCCTACGAGCAGTACTTC. As protein: CATGEGDSYEQYF.

The chain couples TRBV7-2 to TRBJ2-7; D call uncertain. The CDR3 covers 15 residues. The V and J ends lost 4 bases and 6 bases respectively, with 19 bases between them. Germline V gene sequence: CDR1 SGHTA, CDR2 FQGNSA. Here the CDR3 reads CASSSEARVRGEQYF. The DNA of the CDR3 is TGTGCCAGCAGCTCAGAGGCTAGGGTTCGAGGCGAGCAGTACTTC.

The CDR3 region has the DNA TGTGCCAGTAGTATTATAGGACAGGGAGGCGCGGGAGGCCCCTACAATGAGCAGTTCTTC. Its translation: CASSIIGQGGAGGPYNEQFF. The chain combines TRBV19 with TRBJ2-1, with D perhaps being TRBD1 or TRBD2 (8 bases each). The germline gives CDR1 LNHDA, CDR2 SQIVND (reference sequence). The CDR3 spans 20 residues. Trimming left V 3 bases short and J 2 bases short, with 26 bases between.

V usage is TRBV18 and J usage is TRBJ2-7; 15 bases agree with TRBD2. Germline V CDR1 and CDR2: KGHSH, LQKENI. V gave up 0 bases and J gave up 6 bases; unmatched junction bases: 3. CDR3 length equals 16 residues. This CDR3 is CASSPPGLAGGPEQYF. CDR3 coding DNA: TGTGCCAGCTCACCACCAGGACTAGCGGGGGGGCCCGAGCAGTACTTC.

V is TRBV5-4 and J is TRBJ2-2; 11 bases are a match to TRBD1. The CDR3 has 20 residues. V was pared by 1 base and J by 0 bases, with 11 bases of the junction left unmatched. Germline values: CDR1 SGHNT, CDR2 YYREEE (reference sequence). CDR3 nucleotides: TGTGCCAGCAGCTTGTTTGGGACAGGGGGTGGCCAAACGAACACCGGGGAGCTGTTTTTT. Translation gives CASSLFGTGGGQTNTGELFF.

J is TRBJ2-7 and V is TRBV10-2; tentatively, D is TRBD2 (5 bases). The CDR3 spans 15 residues. CDR1 and CDR2 from the germline V gene are WSHSY and SAAADI. Trimming shortened V by 2 bases and J by 0 bases, and 11 bases separated the two germline ends. This chain's CDR3 is CASSEAGLDSYEQYF. As DNA, the CDR3 is TGCGCCAGCAGTGAGGCAGGACTGGACTCCTACGAGCAGTACTTC.

V is TRBV6-5 and J is TRBJ1-1, with D perhaps TRBD1 (6 bases). V gave up 9 bases and J gave up 1 base, with 15 bases separating them. This CDR3 has 14 residues. Germline loops: CDR1 MNHEY, CDR2 SVGAGI. The CDR3 spells CASKIGGQNTEAFF. CDR3 nucleotide sequence: TGTGCCAGTAAAATTGGGGGGCAGAACACTGAAGCTTTCTTT.

The chain employs TRBV25-1 and TRBJ1-2; no clear D gene. The V gene's germline CDR1 is MGHDK and CDR2 SYGVNS. The CDR3 covers 13 residues. Trimming cost V 4 bases and J 3 bases, with 9 bases left between them. The CDR3 sequence is CASSVFGDYGYTF. For the CDR3, the DNA is TGTGCCAGCAGTGTATTCGGGGACTATGGCTACACCTTC.

This clone showed up just once. This chain joins TRBV9 and TRBJ1-1, with D hard to call. Germline-derived CDR1 and CDR2 are SGDLS and YYNGEE. This CDR3 region has 14 residues. V shed 2 bases and J shed 1 base, with 9 bases lying between them. CDR3 DNA sequence: TGTGCCAGCAGCGTTGGCCTCCAGAACACTGAAGCTTTCTTT. Translating it yields CASSVGLQNTEAFF.

V is TRBV30 and J is TRBJ2-5, with D uncertain. The CDR3 totals 13 residues. Germline V gene lookup returns CDR1 GTSNPN and CDR2 SVGIG (reference sequence). The V end lost 5 bases, the J end lost 1 base, and 11 bases lay between the germline ends. The CDR3 loop reads CAWSPEAQETQYF. For the CDR3, the DNA is TGTGCCTGGTCGCCGGAAGCCCAAGAGACCCAGTACTTC.